This entry describes one TCR beta chain. Its antigen target is currently unknown. Base qualities are not at hand, and no much larger clone is one base apart. The treatment or condition label of this sample denotes: in vitro stimulation with specific CMV peptide epitopes to enrich CMV-specific T cells. Sequencing took place on an Illumina HiSeq 1500. TCRdb cleaned the public reads at Q25 with fastp, built clones with MiXCR and kept in-frame beta chains. Rows are unified per CDR3 protein, each entry keeping the most common DNA and genes. The sample table lists around 430,000 distinct CDR3 sequences, about two fifths of them with a count of one. 40% to 50% of the sample is held by the ten biggest clonotypes. A distance of 12 bases separates the germline ends of V and J, which lose 0 bases and 4 bases respectively. The CDR3 holds 16 amino acids from the cysteine to the phenylalanine. Solely the CDR3 DNA is kept, with 48 bases framed from the first base. CDR1 is given as LNHNV and CDR2 as YYDKDF, both from the germline V gene (reference sequence).

The data were taken from a study of T cell repertoires in cytomegalovirus infection (dated by TCRdb to about 2019). Looking at the study overall: The peptide stimulations were aimed at well-studied HLA-B-restricted epitopes as well as recently identified HLA-C-restricted CMV epitopes, whose presentation resists viral immunomodulation. The HLA type of each donor mattered for the analysis, because public TCR beta signatures pointed to carriage of CMV infection along with the matching HLA type.

On the study overall, not on this receptor specifically: In the ex vivo response, HLA-C-restricted CMV-specific TCR beta clonotypes were dominant, and in two of eight donors the single most frequent clonotype came from this HLA-C-restricted group. In both this cohort and an independent cohort of more than 350 donors, the cumulative frequency of public TCR beta family members distinguished carriers of CMV infection plus the relevant HLA type.

The chain couples TRBV15 to TRBJ2-2, and TRBD1 may be the D gene, going by 6 matching bases. The receptor was derived from a human donor in good health (CMV status not recorded). Some clones in this sample may be carry-over from other donors' samples. Sample: cultured PBMCs, taken from culture after CMV antigen stimulation. The nucleotides read TGTGCCACCAGCAGAGATAGACAGGTGATCACCGGGGAGCTGTTTTTT. Its translation reads: CATSRDRQVITGELFF. Reference TRBV15 and TRBJ2-2 genes cover what lies past the CDR3, so the full variable domain is DAMVIQNPRYQVTQFGKPVTLSCSQTLNHNVMYWYQQKSSQAPKLLFHYYDKDFNNEADTPDNFQSRRPNTSFCFLDIRSPGLGDTAMYLCATSRDRQVITGELFFGEGSRLTVL.